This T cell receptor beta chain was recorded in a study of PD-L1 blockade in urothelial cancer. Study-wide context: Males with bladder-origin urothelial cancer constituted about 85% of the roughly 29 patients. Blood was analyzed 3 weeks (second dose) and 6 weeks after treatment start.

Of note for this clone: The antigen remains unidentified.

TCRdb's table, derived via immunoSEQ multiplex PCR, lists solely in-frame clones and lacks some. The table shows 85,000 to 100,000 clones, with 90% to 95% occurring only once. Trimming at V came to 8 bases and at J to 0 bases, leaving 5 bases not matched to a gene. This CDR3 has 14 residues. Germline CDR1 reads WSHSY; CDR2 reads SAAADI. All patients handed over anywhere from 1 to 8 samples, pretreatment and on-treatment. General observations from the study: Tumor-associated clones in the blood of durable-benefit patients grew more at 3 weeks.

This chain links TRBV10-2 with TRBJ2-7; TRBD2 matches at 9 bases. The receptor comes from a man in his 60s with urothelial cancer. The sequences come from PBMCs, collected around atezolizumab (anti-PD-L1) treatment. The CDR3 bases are TGCGCCAGCCGGAGCGGGAGGAACTCCTACGAGCAGTACTTC. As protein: CASRSGRNSYEQYF.